This TCR beta chain derives from a study of T-cell memory formation after mild COVID-19. This CDR3 spans 15 amino acids. Trimming took off 5 bases at V and 5 bases at J, with 18 bases between the two ends. Each CDR3 protein is one row after TCRdb ran MiXCR on the 5' RACE reads. The repertoire holds about 180,000 distinct CDR3 sequences, with under 20% as singletons. This clonotype was recorded many times. This TCR derives from a man aged 18 to 30 who had mild COVID-19 (a few samples of this study predate the infection). Cell type and time point are not known. The sequencing sample was made of PBMCs or a T cell subset sorted from them (not recorded which). The chain has TRBV12-3 or TRBV12-4 and TRBJ1-1; D is possibly TRBD1 (6 bases). Here the CDR3 DNA reads TGTGCCAGCAGTAGCGCGAGGGGGTTAAGGACTGAAGCTTTCTTT. This gives the protein CASSSARGLRTEAFF.